The 32 T cell receptor beta chains presented below share a single source sample, sequenced in a study of blood T cell repertoires in COVID-19. This table comes from immunoSEQ multiplex PCR, and its TCRdb copy is limited to in-frame clones, with some not included. In the table there are a few hundred thousand clones, approximately 90% of which are singletons. Sequencing was performed on PBMCs or T cells enriched from blood (not recorded which). The origin of the receptors is a man in his thirties or forties who had recovered from COVID-19.

V gene TRBV2 combines with J gene TRBJ2-2; D might be TRBD1 (6 bases). CDR1 and CDR2 from the germline V gene are SNHLY and FYNNEI. Between the trimmed V and J ends, which lost 2 bases and 14 bases, there was a span of 15 bases. The CDR3 runs 13 residues. DNA of the CDR3: TGTGCCAGCAGTGAACTGGGGGCCCGGGTCCTGTTTTTT. This sequence encodes CASSELGARVLFF.

The V gene is TRBV9, the J gene TRBJ2-1; D is perhaps TRBD2 (6 bases). Trimming stripped 1 base from V and 9 bases from J, with 11 bases between. The CDR3 extends over 13 amino acids. The germline gives CDR1 SGDLS, CDR2 YYNGEE. CDR3 in DNA: TGTGCCAGCAGCGTATCTAGCGCTAGTGAGCAGTTCTTC. This translates into CASSVSSASEQFF.

This chain connects TRBV16 to TRBJ2-7; tentative D call: TRBD2 (5 bases). The CDR3 spans 15 residues. V shed 5 bases and J shed 0 bases, with 14 bases lying between them. CDR1 is KGHSY, CDR2 FQNENV, per germline. The CDR3 DNA reads as TGTGCCAGCAGCAACGGGAACACCGTCTCCTACGAGCAGTACTTC. It encodes CASSNGNTVSYEQYF. Together with reference TRBV16 and TRBJ2-7, the CDR3 gives the full variable domain: GEEVAQTPKHLVRGEGQKAKLYCAPIKGHSYVFWYQQVLKNEFKFLISFQNENVFDETGMPKERFSAKCLPNSPCSLEIQATKLEDSAVYFCASSNGNTVSYEQYFGPGTRLTVT.

This chain links TRBV7-2 with TRBJ2-1, with D possibly matching TRBD2 (5 bases). V lost 3 bases and J lost 7, with 16 bases in between. There are 15 residues in the CDR3. From germline, CDR1 is SGHTA and CDR2 FQGNSA. CDR3 protein: CASSLRHREANEQFF. In DNA, the CDR3 is TGTGCCAGCAGCTTGAGACATCGGGAAGCAAATGAGCAGTTCTTC.

This rearrangement joins TRBV4-1 to TRBJ1-4; the D gene is possibly TRBD1 (5 bases). The CDR3 is 16 residues long. V lost 4 bases and J 5 bases, leaving 17 bases between the germline ends. The germline gives CDR1 MGHRA, CDR2 YSYEKL. The CDR3 reads CASSPFSGKKNEKLFF. The CDR3 nucleotides read TGCGCCAGCAGCCCGTTTTCAGGGAAGAAGAATGAAAAACTGTTTTTT.

The rearrangement links TRBV15 to TRBJ1-5; 9 bases match TRBD1. Looked up from germline, CDR1 is LNHNV and CDR2 is YYDKDF (reference sequence). The CDR3 is 16 amino acids. The J segment lost 3 bases and the V segment lost 5 bases, leaving 8 bases of the junction unmatched. In DNA form, the CDR3 reads TGTGCCACCAGCTTTCGTGGGACAGGGCCCAATCAGCCCCAGCATTTT. Translating it yields CATSFRGTGPNQPQHF. Full variable domain (remainder filled in from reference TRBV15 and TRBJ1-5): DAMVIQNPRYQVTQFGKPVTLSCSQTLNHNVMYWYQQKSSQAPKLLFHYYDKDFNNEADTPDNFQSRRPNTSFCFLDIRSPGLGDTAMYLCATSFRGTGPNQPQHFGDGTRLSIL.

J is TRBJ1-2 and V is TRBV13; 9 nucleotides align to TRBD1. Trimming at V came to 4 bases and at J to 6 bases, leaving 6 bases not matched to a gene. The CDR3 runs to 14 residues. Germline CDR1 reads PRHDT; CDR2 reads FYEKMQ (reference sequence). DNA for the CDR3: TGTGCCAGCAGCTCACACAGGGGGCAAGATGGCTACACCTTC. Translating it yields CASSSHRGQDGYTF. Using reference TRBV13 and TRBJ1-2 for the parts outside the CDR3, the full variable domain is AAGVIQSPRHLIKEKRETATLKCYPIPRHDTVYWYQQGPGQDPQFLISFYEKMQSDKGSIPDRFSAQQFSDYHSELNMSSLELGDSALYFCASSSHRGQDGYTFGSGTRLTVV.

This chain joins TRBV10-3 and TRBJ2-6; 7 bases line up with TRBD1. CDR1 is ENHRY and CDR2 is SYGVKD in the germline V gene. The CDR3 runs to 16 residues. V was pared by 1 base and J by 0 bases, with 0 bases of the junction left unmatched. The CDR3 region is CAISEYRGSGANVLTF. CDR3 nucleotides: TGTGCCATCAGTGAGTACAGGGGCTCTGGGGCCAACGTCCTGACTTTC.

J is TRBJ2-7 and V is TRBV28, with D tentatively TRBD2 (5 bases). Trimming took 5 bases from V and 0 from J, leaving 17 bases between them. CDR1 and CDR2 from the germline V gene are MDHEN and SYDVKM. CDR3 length: 16 residues. CDR3: CASSTGTAWVSYEQYF. The CDR3 nucleotides are TGTGCCAGCAGTACGGGAACAGCGTGGGTCTCCTACGAGCAGTACTTC.

In its sample, this clone was seen once. The J gene is TRBJ1-3, the V gene TRBV5-1, with 7 bases aligning to TRBD1. Unmatched junction bases numbered 7, after V lost 5 bases and J lost 2 bases. The CDR3 loop spans 15 amino acids. Germline V CDR1 and CDR2: SGHRS, YFSETQ. The CDR3 DNA is TGCGCCAGCAGGCCTACCGGGACAGCTGGAAACACCATATATTTT. This sequence encodes CASRPTGTAGNTIYF.

In DNA, the CDR3 is TGTGCCAGCATCGCCACTACTGCAAGCGGGGAGCTGTTTTTT. This translates into CASIATTASGELFF. The V and J genes are TRBV2 and TRBJ2-2; D not resolved. Trimming pared 7 bases from V and 7 bases from J, leaving 16 bases between. Germline V gives CDR1 SNHLY, CDR2 FYNNEI. The CDR3 consists of 14 residues.

V usage is TRBV18 and J usage is TRBJ1-3, with D unclear. Germline CDR1 reads KGHSH; CDR2 reads LQKENI. V was shortened by 0 bases and J by 2 bases, with 8 bases between the two germline ends. The CDR3 consists of 15 residues. In DNA form, the CDR3 reads TGTGCCAGCTCACCACCTGGGAGGGCTGGAAACACCATATATTTT. Its protein is CASSPPGRAGNTIYF.

J is TRBJ2-3 and V is TRBV5-4; 10 bases are shared with TRBD2. V was clipped by 1 base and J by 4 bases; unmatched bases: 6. This CDR3 has 16 amino acids. Germline values: CDR1 SGHNT, CDR2 YYREEE (reference sequence). CDR3 protein: CASSLRASGRADTQYF. The CDR3 nucleotides are TGTGCCAGCAGCTTGAGGGCAAGCGGGAGGGCAGATACGCAGTATTTT.

V usage is TRBV5-1 and J usage is TRBJ1-1; unclear D gene. The CDR3 runs to 13 residues. V lost 2 bases and J lost 0, with 5 bases in between. Looked up from germline, CDR1 is SGHRS and CDR2 is YFSETQ. The CDR3: CASSFSVNTEAFF. The CDR3 region has the DNA TGCGCCAGCAGCTTCTCGGTGAACACTGAAGCTTTCTTT.

This sequence joins TRBV5-4 and TRBJ2-7, with D tentatively TRBD1 (6 bases). Per the germline V gene, CDR1 is SGHNT and CDR2 is YYREEE (reference sequence). Trimming shortened V by 0 bases and J by 1 base, and 11 bases separated the two germline ends. This CDR3 region has 15 residues. CDR3 region: CASSLGQGSSYEQYF. In DNA, the CDR3 is TGTGCCAGCAGCTTGGGTCAGGGGTCGTCCTACGAGCAGTACTTC. The entire variable domain, with the rest obtained from reference TRBV5-4 and TRBJ2-7, is as follows: ETGVTQSPTHLIKTRGQQVTLRCSSQSGHNTVSWYQQALGQGPQFIFQYYREEENGRGNFPPRFSGLQFPNYSSELNVNALELDDSALYLCASSLGQGSSYEQYFGPGTRLTVT.

J is TRBJ1-2 and V is TRBV5-6, with a tentative D call TRBD1 (6 bases). Germline CDR1 and CDR2: SGHDT and YYEEEE. The V gene lost 0 bases and the J gene lost 5 bases, with 14 bases spanning the gap. There are 15 residues in the CDR3. The CDR3 DNA reads as TGTGCCAGCAGCTTGGCCTTACAGGGACCTTATGGCTACACCTTC. It specifies CASSLALQGPYGYTF. Based on the CDR3 plus reference TRBV5-6 and TRBJ1-2, the full variable domain is DAGVTQSPTHLIKTRGQQVTLRCSPKSGHDTVSWYQQALGQGPQFIFQYYEEEERQRGNFPDRFSGHQFPNYSSELNVNALLLGDSALYLCASSLALQGPYGYTFGSGTRLTVV.

J is TRBJ2-7 and V is TRBV27; a possible D gene is TRBD2 (8 bases). This CDR3 spans 17 amino acids. Germline V gene lookup returns CDR1 MNHEY and CDR2 SMNVEV (reference sequence). Trimming cost V 5 bases and J 2 bases, with 22 bases left between them. The CDR3 region is CASSPQGGIAGTYEQYF. The CDR3 bases are TGTGCCAGCAGTCCCCAGGGGGGGATAGCGGGAACCTACGAGCAGTACTTC.

V usage is TRBV27 and J usage is TRBJ2-3; D may be TRBD2 (5 bases). Germline V CDR1 and CDR2: MNHEY, SMNVEV (reference sequence). V lost 1 base, J lost 4 bases, and 12 bases lay in between. The CDR3 is 15 amino acids. CDR3 nucleotide sequence: TGTGCCAGCAGTTTATTTCCGGGATTGGCAGATACGCAGTATTTT. Its translation is CASSLFPGLADTQYF.

As for this clone: Other DNA sequences within the sample encode an identical CDR3. The chain couples TRBV5-1 to TRBJ1-2; no clear D. The CDR3 spans 13 residues. CDR1 SGHRS and CDR2 YFSETQ come from the germline V gene. V dropped 0 bases and J dropped 2 bases, with 5 bases sitting between them. The CDR3 bases are TGCGCCAGCAGCTTGGGGGAGAACTATGGCTACACCTTC. Translation: CASSLGENYGYTF.

The chain carries TRBV4-1 and TRBJ2-2; possible D gene TRBD1, 5 bases. The V end was cut by 3 bases, the J end by 5 bases, with 19 bases between. The germline gives CDR1 MGHRA, CDR2 YSYEKL. The CDR3 is made up of 17 amino acids. The CDR3 bases are TGCGCCAGCAGCCATACTTCAGGGCGAACAGTAACCGGGGAGCTGTTTTTT. Its protein product is CASSHTSGRTVTGELFF.

The chain employs TRBV5-1 and TRBJ2-3, with TRBD2 identical over 9 bases. The germline V gene encodes CDR1 SGHRS and CDR2 YFSETQ. J gave up 4 bases and V 0 bases, and 6 bases lay outside the gene matches. The CDR3 spans 16 residues. CDR3 bases: TGCGCCAGCAGCTTGGCTCCTAGCGGGGTGGCAGATACGCAGTATTTT. This gives the protein CASSLAPSGVADTQYF.

This clone was seen only a few times. The rearrangement links TRBV19 to TRBJ1-4; TRBD1 might be the D (6 bases). CDR3 size: 15 residues. The V gene lost 7 bases and the J gene lost 0 bases, with 12 bases spanning the gap. The germline CDR1 and CDR2 sequences are LNHDA and SQIVND (reference sequence). The CDR3 DNA reads TGTGCCAGTAAAGGCAGGGGATCAACTAATGAAAAACTGTTTTTT. Translation: CASKGRGSTNEKLFF.

V and J are TRBV10-3 and TRBJ2-5, with 11 bases identical to TRBD1. The CDR3 sequence is 15 residues long. Trimming at V came to 5 bases and at J to 1 base, leaving 3 bases not matched to a gene. Germline V lookup: CDR1 ENHRY, CDR2 SYGVKD. The CDR3 here is CAISTGTGGQETQYF. The DNA for the CDR3 is TGTGCCATCAGTACAGGGACAGGGGGCCAAGAGACCCAGTACTTC.

CDR3 nucleotides: TGCAGTGCTAGTCGTCTAGCGGGAGCAAGGAATGAGCAGTTCTTC. Amino acid sequence: CSASRLAGARNEQFF. This chain connects TRBV20-1 to TRBJ2-1; 10 positions match TRBD2. CDR1 and CDR2 (germline): DFQATT, SNEGSKA (reference sequence). The ends lost 3 bases at V and 7 bases at J; junction bases unmatched: 9. CDR3 length: 15 residues.

V gene TRBV5-6 combines with J gene TRBJ1-4; D not resolved. There are 14 residues in the CDR3. The V end lost 4 bases, the J end lost 4 bases, and 11 bases lay between the germline ends. The germline V gene has CDR1 SGHDT and CDR2 YYEEEE. This CDR3 reads CASSRSGDNEKLFF. Written as DNA, the CDR3 is TGTGCCAGCAGCCGGAGCGGTGATAATGAAAAACTGTTTTTT.

The rearrangement uses TRBV28 and TRBJ1-5, with D perhaps TRBD1 (5 bases). Per the germline V gene, CDR1 is MDHEN and CDR2 is SYDVKM. V lost 5 bases and J 7 bases, leaving 15 bases between the germline ends. The CDR3 extends over 14 amino acids. Written as DNA, the CDR3 is TGTGCCAGCAGTCGGTCGGGGGGGAGACAGCCCCAGCATTTT. It encodes CASSRSGGRQPQHF.

This clone was seen only once. The gene calls are TRBV27 and TRBJ2-3, with a weak D call TRBD2 (6 bases). Trimming stripped 5 bases from V and 4 bases from J, with 25 bases between. CDR1 MNHEY and CDR2 SMNVEV come from the germline V gene (reference sequence). The length of the CDR3 is 18 residues. The CDR3 DNA reads TGTGCCAGCAGTCCCCTCCTGTCCCGCGCGGGGCTCGCAGATACGCAGTATTTT. As protein: CASSPLLSRAGLADTQYF.

V gene TRBV11-2 combines with J gene TRBJ2-6; 8 positions agree with TRBD2. The V gene's germline CDR1 is SGHAT and CDR2 FQNNGV. This CDR3 comprises 16 residues. The V gene end was trimmed by 4 bases and the J gene end by 3 bases; junction bases not matched to a gene: 5. CDR3 residues: CASSSAGTSGANVLTF. The DNA of the CDR3 is TGTGCCAGCAGCTCCGCCGGGACTAGTGGGGCCAACGTCCTGACTTTC. The whole variable domain, filled in from reference TRBV11-2 and TRBJ2-6, reads EAGVAQSPRYKIIEKRQSVAFWCNPISGHATLYWYQQILGQGPKLLIQFQNNGVVDDSQLPKDRFSAERLKGVDSTLKIQPAKLEDSAVYLCASSSAGTSGANVLTFGAGSRLTVL.

V usage is TRBV7-2 and J usage is TRBJ1-1; possible D gene TRBD1, 5 bases. The CDR3 has 14 residues. Germline V CDR1 and CDR2: SGHTA, FQGNSA. The V gene lost 7 bases and the J gene lost 1 base, with 13 bases spanning the gap. The CDR3, as DNA: TGTGCCAGCACCCGGGGGGGAGGGAACACTGAAGCTTTCTTT. Amino acids: CASTRGGGNTEAFF.

The J gene is TRBJ1-2, the V gene TRBV7-9; 7 nucleotides agree with TRBD1. This CDR3 spans 17 amino acids. From germline, CDR1 is SEHNR and CDR2 FQNEAQ (reference sequence). The V and J ends lost 5 bases and 0 bases, in that order; junction bases with no gene match: 12. The CDR3: CASSQPTGWEANYGYTF. The DNA for the CDR3 is TGTGCCAGCAGCCAGCCGACAGGGTGGGAAGCTAACTATGGCTACACCTTC.

The rearrangement uses TRBV5-1 and TRBJ2-1; TRBD2 aligns across 10 bases. Trimming cost V 5 bases and J 15 bases; bases outside gene matches: 20. CDR1 and CDR2 from the germline V gene are SGHRS and YFSETQ. The CDR3 loop spans 16 amino acids. CDR3 in amino acids: CASRGLGETSGEVTFF. The DNA for the CDR3 is TGCGCCAGCAGGGGTTTGGGAGAAACTAGCGGGGAGGTCACGTTCTTC.

The chain couples TRBV19 to TRBJ2-7; TRBD1 might be the D (6 bases). The CDR3 runs to 13 residues. V was cut by 5 bases and J by 3 bases, with 11 bases left in between. Germline V gives CDR1 LNHDA, CDR2 SQIVND (reference sequence). CDR3 protein: CASSDRRDYEQYF. As DNA, the CDR3 is TGTGCCAGTAGTGACAGGCGAGACTACGAGCAGTACTTC.